This record concerns one T cell receptor (beta chain) sequence. The data derive from a study of T-cell reconstitution after alpha-beta-depleted transplantation in children. The library targeted TCRbeta and was prepared with unique molecular identifiers. TCRdb passed the PCR reads through MiXCR, listing each CDR3 protein once. The profile shows 400,000 to 450,000 distinct CDR3 sequences, approximately 41% of them singletons. CDR1 is MNHEY and CDR2 is SVGAGI in the germline V gene. CDR3 length equals 16 residues. With 4 bases removed from V and 0 bases from J, the gap between germline ends came to 15 bases.

The clonotype comes from a girl aged 2 to 10 with aplastic anemia, due to receive a stem cell transplant. This specimen was PBMCs, taken before TCRalphabeta/CD19-depleted stem cell transplant. The rearrangement uses TRBV6-5 and TRBJ2-5; D not resolved. The CDR3 DNA reads TGTGCCAGCAGTTCCCACTTTGGGGAATACCAAGAGACCCAGTACTTC. Protein product: CASSSHFGEYQETQYF.